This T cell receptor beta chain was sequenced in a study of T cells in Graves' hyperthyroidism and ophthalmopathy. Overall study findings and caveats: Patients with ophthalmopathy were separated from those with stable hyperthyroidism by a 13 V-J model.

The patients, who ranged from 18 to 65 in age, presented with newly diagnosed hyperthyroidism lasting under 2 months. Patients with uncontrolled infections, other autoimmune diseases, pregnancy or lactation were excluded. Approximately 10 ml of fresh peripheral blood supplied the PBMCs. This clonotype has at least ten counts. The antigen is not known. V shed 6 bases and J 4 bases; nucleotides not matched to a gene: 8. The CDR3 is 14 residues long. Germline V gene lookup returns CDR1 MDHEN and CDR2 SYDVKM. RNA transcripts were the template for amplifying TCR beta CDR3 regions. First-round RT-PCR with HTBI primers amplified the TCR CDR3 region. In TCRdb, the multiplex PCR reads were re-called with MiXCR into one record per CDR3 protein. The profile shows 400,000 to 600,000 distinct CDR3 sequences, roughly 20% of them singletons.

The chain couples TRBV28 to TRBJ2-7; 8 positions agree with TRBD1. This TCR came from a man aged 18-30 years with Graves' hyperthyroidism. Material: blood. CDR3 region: CASRAGTGIYEQYF. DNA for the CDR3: TGTGCCAGCAGGGCCGGGACAGGAATTTACGAGCAGTACTTC.